The 28 T cell receptor beta chains in this list originate from one sample, sequenced in a study of OX40 agonist ivuxolimab in advanced cancers. The protocol was immunoSEQ multiplex PCR, while the TCRdb copy is restricted to in-frame clones and leaves out a portion. The sample consists of fewer than 90,000 clones, around 87% of them appearing once. Material: CD4+ or CD8+ T cells sorted from blood, obtained in a trial of the OX40 agonist ivuxolimab. Source of these receptors: an adult with an advanced solid tumor such as melanoma, head and neck, liver or kidney cancer.

This clone came up once. This chain uses TRBV5-1 with TRBJ1-2, with D uncertain. Trimming took 4 bases from V and 3 from J, leaving 10 bases between them. CDR3 length equals 13 residues. Germline CDR1 reads SGHRS; CDR2 reads YFSETQ. The CDR3 DNA reads TGCGCCAGCAGCCACAACAAGGACTATGGCTACACCTTC. Residues: CASSHNKDYGYTF.

The J gene is TRBJ2-2, the V gene TRBV10-3; 8 nucleotides line up with TRBD2. Germline V gene sequence: CDR1 ENHRY, CDR2 SYGVKD. Germline trimming cut 7 bases from V and 8 bases from J; bases unmatched to any gene: 9. The CDR3 loop spans 14 amino acids. The CDR3 reads CAINPAGESGELFF. The CDR3 nucleotides read TGTGCCATCAATCCAGCGGGAGAGTCGGGGGAGCTGTTTTTT.

This rearrangement joins TRBV6-5 to TRBJ2-6; no definite D call. Germline assignment: CDR1 MNHEY and CDR2 SVGAGI. The CDR3 is 15 amino acids. Trimming removed 6 bases from V and 0 bases from J, with 9 bases in between. CDR3 in DNA: TGTGCCAGCAGGCGAGAGACCTCTGGGGCCAACGTCCTGACTTTC. Its translation: CASRRETSGANVLTF.

The chain uses TRBV4-1 and TRBJ2-3; D might be TRBD1 or TRBD2, each matching 5 bases. Trimming cost V 0 bases and J 6 bases, with 16 bases left between them. CDR3 length: 16 residues. CDR1 is MGHRA, CDR2 YSYEKL, per germline. CDR3 in amino acids: CASSQELAGAADTQYF. The CDR3 DNA reads as TGCGCCAGCAGCCAAGAACTTGCCGGGGCGGCGGATACGCAGTATTTT.

The chain links TRBV5-1 to TRBJ2-5; D call uncertain. Germline CDR1 is SGHRS and CDR2 is YFSETQ. The CDR3 consists of 13 residues. Deletions cut 5 bases from V and 7 bases from J, with 15 bases between. This CDR3 reads CASSLDGPVTQYF. The CDR3 coding sequence is TGCGCCAGCAGTCTAGACGGCCCCGTGACCCAGTACTTC.

V is TRBV28 and J is TRBJ1-2; tentative D call: TRBD1 (6 bases). Trimming removed 7 bases from V and 8 bases from J, with 20 bases in between. This CDR3 contains 14 residues. Looked up from germline, CDR1 is MDHEN and CDR2 is SYDVKM. This chain's CDR3 is CASTQRTALGGYTF. The CDR3 region has the DNA TGTGCCAGCACCCAGAGGACAGCGTTAGGGGGCTACACCTTC.

The V gene is TRBV9, the J gene TRBJ2-1, with TRBD2 matching over 14 bases. Per the germline V gene, CDR1 is SGDLS and CDR2 is YYNGEE. CDR3 size: 17 residues. V shed 3 bases, J shed 4 bases, and the junction held 6 bases outside the gene matches. CDR3 sequence (DNA): TGTGCCAGCAGCGGGGGACTAGCGGGAGCCCCTTACAATGAGCAGTTCTTC. It encodes CASSGGLAGAPYNEQFF.

This clone has only a few counts. The chain recombines TRBV28 with TRBJ1-2; D gene ambiguous. V was clipped by 1 base and J by 4 bases, with 1 base between them. Germline V gives CDR1 MDHEN, CDR2 SYDVKM. This CDR3 is built from 11 residues. The CDR3 coding sequence is TGTGCCAGCAGTTTATTCTATGGCTACACCTTC. Its translation: CASSLFYGYTF.

This rearrangement joins TRBV6-1 to TRBJ2-7; D not resolved. The germline gives CDR1 MNHNS, CDR2 SASEGT. V lost 4 bases, J lost 4 bases, and 5 bases lay in between. The CDR3 has 11 amino acids. The CDR3 loop is CASSGSYEQYF. DNA for the CDR3: TGTGCCAGCAGTGGATCGTACGAGCAGTACTTC.

The CDR3 nucleotides read TGCAGCGTTCTCCGCACAGATACGCAGTATTTT. Translated, it gives CSVLRTDTQYF. The chain is built from TRBV29-1 and TRBJ2-3; D is undetermined. CDR3 size: 11 residues. V was pared by 5 bases and J by 1 base, with 4 bases between. Germline CDR1 SQVTM, CDR2 ANQGSEA.

This chain connects TRBV4-2 to TRBJ2-7; 9 bases fit TRBD2. The trim removed 1 base at V and 2 bases at J, leaving 6 bases unmatched. The CDR3 is 16 amino acids. Per the germline V gene, CDR1 is LGHNA and CDR2 is YNFKEQ. The chain's CDR3 is CASSQVSAGGTYEQYF. The DNA for the CDR3 is TGTGCCAGCAGCCAAGTTTCAGCGGGAGGAACCTACGAGCAGTACTTC.

The J gene is TRBJ2-2, the V gene TRBV27; TRBD2 agrees at 7 bases. The CDR3 length is 15 residues. The junction had 9 bases not matched to a gene; V was cut back by 3 bases and J by 8 bases. From germline, CDR1 is MNHEY and CDR2 SMNVEV (reference sequence). The CDR3 reads CASSFVGGPNGELFF. CDR3 DNA sequence: TGTGCCAGCAGTTTTGTGGGAGGGCCTAATGGGGAGCTGTTTTTT.

The rearrangement links TRBV7-2 to TRBJ2-5, with a tentative D call TRBD2 (6 bases). The length of the CDR3 is 13 residues. Per the germline V gene, CDR1 is SGHTA and CDR2 is FQGNSA. Between the trimmed V and J ends, which lost 5 bases and 5 bases, there was a span of 12 bases. The CDR3 is CASSRPGEETQYF. The CDR3 region has the DNA TGTGCCAGCAGCCGCCCGGGAGAGGAGACCCAGTACTTC.

This clone was seen only once. The CDR3 loop reads CASRLASGANTGELFF. CDR3 coding DNA: TGTGCCAGCAGACTAGCTAGCGGAGCGAACACCGGGGAGCTGTTTTTT. The chain has TRBV7-6 and TRBJ2-2, with TRBD2 matching over 7 bases. There are 16 residues in the CDR3. Germline CDR1 is SGHVS and CDR2 is FNYEAQ. The ends lost 6 bases at V and 0 bases at J; junction bases unmatched: 7.

The chain couples TRBV18 to TRBJ2-2, with TRBD1 matching over 9 bases. The V and J ends lost 2 bases and 5 bases, in that order; junction bases with no gene match: 9. Germline CDR1 KGHSH, CDR2 LQKENI. The CDR3 extends over 17 amino acids. The chain's CDR3 is CASSPDDRGSETGELFF. CDR3 in DNA: TGTGCCAGCTCACCAGACGACAGGGGGTCTGAGACCGGGGAGCTGTTTTTT.

This clone was detected only a few times. J is TRBJ2-7 and V is TRBV7-9, with no clear D. Germline CDR1 SEHNR, CDR2 FQNEAQ (reference sequence). The germline V and J ends were trimmed by 2 bases and 3 bases, with 2 bases remaining between them. The CDR3 totals 11 residues. CDR3 residues: CASSLHYEQYF. Here the CDR3 DNA reads TGTGCCAGCAGCTTACACTACGAGCAGTACTTC.

The rearrangement joins TRBV4-3 to TRBJ1-3; the D is unclear. Deletions cut 2 bases from V and 1 base from J, with 9 bases between. This CDR3 comprises 15 residues. Germline CDR1 is LGHNA and CDR2 is YSLEER. This chain's CDR3 is CASSQLEGSGNTIYF. CDR3 sequence (DNA): TGCGCCAGCAGCCAACTTGAAGGTTCTGGAAACACCATATATTTT.

The genes are TRBV7-9 and TRBJ1-1; TRBD1 matches 7 bases. This CDR3 has 14 amino acids. Germline CDR1 reads SEHNR; CDR2 reads FQNEAQ (reference sequence). Losses at the gene ends were 6 bases for V and 1 base for J; bases not matched to a gene: 5. CDR3 coding DNA: TGTGCCAGCAGGCCCGGGACAGCGAACACTGAAGCTTTCTTT. Its protein is CASRPGTANTEAFF.

The chain links TRBV9 to TRBJ1-1; maybe TRBD1 (5 bases). In germline, CDR1 is SGDLS, CDR2 YYNGEE. This CDR3 is built from 16 residues. V was trimmed by 0 bases and J by 0 bases, leaving 12 bases between them. CDR3 bases: TGTGCCAGCAGCGTAGCTGGGGCAGGCCTGAACACTGAAGCTTTCTTT. Translation: CASSVAGAGLNTEAFF.

This clone came up a few times. A read error may produce the germline difference seen at one junction end. This rearrangement joins TRBV7-2 to TRBJ2-4, with TRBD2 matching over 13 bases. The CDR3 contains 13 residues. The germline gives CDR1 SGHTA, CDR2 FQGNSA. Here the CDR3 DNA reads TGTGCCAGCAGCACCGGACTAGCGGGAGTCGTGAACTTC. Residues: CASSTGLAGVVNF. The variable domain in full, completed from reference TRBV7-2 and TRBJ2-4, reads GAGVSQSPSNKVTEKGKDVELRCDPISGHTALYWYRQSLGQGLEFLIYFQGNSAPDKSGLPSDRFSAERTGGSVSTLTIQRTQQEDSAVYLCASSTGLAGVVNFGAGTRLSVL.

This clone was picked up one time. The J gene is TRBJ2-3, the V gene TRBV13; D uncertain. CDR3 size: 13 residues. The ends were cut back, 2 bases at V and 4 bases at J, with 7 bases in the middle. Germline V CDR1 and CDR2: PRHDT, FYEKMQ (reference sequence). The CDR3 DNA reads as TGTGCCAGCAGCTTAATGGCGGCAGATACGCAGTATTTT. Its protein is CASSLMAADTQYF. The whole variable domain, filled in from reference TRBV13 and TRBJ2-3, reads AAGVIQSPRHLIKEKRETATLKCYPIPRHDTVYWYQQGPGQDPQFLISFYEKMQSDKGSIPDRFSAQQFSDYHSELNMSSLELGDSALYFCASSLMAADTQYFGPGTRLTVL.

The chain couples TRBV10-1 to TRBJ1-1, with D tentatively TRBD1 (5 bases). V dropped 3 bases and J dropped 5 bases, with 10 bases sitting between them. There are 13 residues in the CDR3. The germline V gene encodes CDR1 WNHNN and CDR2 SYGVQD (reference sequence). DNA for the CDR3: TGCGCCAGCAGTGAATACGGGACTACTGAAGCTTTCTTT. This sequence encodes CASSEYGTTEAFF.

J is TRBJ2-7 and V is TRBV25-1; 7 bases agree with TRBD2. J lost 5 bases, V lost 2 bases, and 15 bases had no gene match. Germline assignment: CDR1 MGHDK and CDR2 SYGVNS. The CDR3 is 17 residues long. The CDR3, as DNA: TGTGCCAGCAGTGAACTCGGGGTGGGCGCGGGAGTAAACGAGCAGTACTTC. Protein product: CASSELGVGAGVNEQYF.

The rearrangement joins TRBV7-9 to TRBJ1-1, with a weak D call TRBD1 (5 bases). Germline loops: CDR1 SEHNR, CDR2 FQNEAQ (reference sequence). The V and J ends lost 5 bases and 7 bases respectively, with 14 bases between them. The length of the CDR3 is 13 residues. CDR3 residues: CASSRGTGSEAFF. CDR3 coding DNA: TGTGCCAGCAGCCGTGGGACCGGGAGTGAAGCTTTCTTT.

V gene TRBV4-1 combines with J gene TRBJ2-7, with D possibly TRBD2 on 6 matching bases. Germline values: CDR1 MGHRA, CDR2 YSYEKL. This CDR3 has 16 amino acids. The ends were cut back, 1 base at V and 3 bases at J, with 16 bases in the middle. The DNA for the CDR3 is TGCGCCAGCAGCCAAGTTTTCCGGGACTCTTACTACGAGCAGTACTTC. It specifies CASSQVFRDSYYEQYF.

The chain employs TRBV23-1 and TRBJ2-5, with D possibly matching TRBD1 (5 bases). TRBV23-1 is labeled an ORF, and its function is uncertain. The V end was cut by 8 bases, the J end by 4 bases, with 20 bases between. CDR3 length: 15 residues. The CDR3 DNA follows: TGCGCCAGCGTCCACAGGTGGTGCCCGGGAGAGACCCAGTACTTC. Amino acid sequence: CASVHRWCPGETQYF.

The rearrangement joins TRBV5-1 to TRBJ2-1; D is possibly TRBD2 (6 bases). V dropped 2 bases and J dropped 3 bases, with 12 bases sitting between them. Germline lookup yields CDR1 SGHRS and CDR2 YFSETQ. This CDR3 is built from 15 residues. CDR3 nucleotides: TGCGCCAGCAGCTTAATAGCGGAGATCTACAATGAGCAGTTCTTC. Translation gives CASSLIAEIYNEQFF.

The chain joins TRBV6-5 to TRBJ1-3, with a possible D match to TRBD1 (5 bases). Trimming removed 0 bases from V and 2 bases from J, with 8 bases in between. Germline V gene sequence: CDR1 MNHEY, CDR2 SVGAGI. The CDR3 runs to 15 residues. The CDR3 sequence is CASSYSGGTGNTIYF. CDR3 in DNA: TGTGCCAGCAGTTACTCGGGGGGGACTGGAAACACCATATATTTT.